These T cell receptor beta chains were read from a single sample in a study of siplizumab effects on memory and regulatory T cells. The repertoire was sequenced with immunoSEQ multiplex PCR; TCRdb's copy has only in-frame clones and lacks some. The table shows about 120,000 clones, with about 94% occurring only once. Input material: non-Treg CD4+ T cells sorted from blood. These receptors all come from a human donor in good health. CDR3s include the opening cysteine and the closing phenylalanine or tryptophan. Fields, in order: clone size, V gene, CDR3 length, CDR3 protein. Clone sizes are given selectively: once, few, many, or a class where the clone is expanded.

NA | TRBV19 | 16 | CASSIALGQITDTQYF
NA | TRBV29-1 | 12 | CSVGGVNEKLFF
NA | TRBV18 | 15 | CASSNDRGPGNTIYF
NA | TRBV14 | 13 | CASSQGVNEKLFF
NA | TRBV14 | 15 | CASSQYRDTHEKLFF
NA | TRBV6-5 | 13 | CASSSLKGNEQYF
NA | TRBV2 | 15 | CASSEGRSSLEPQHF
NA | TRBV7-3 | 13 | CASSQSRDSRSYF
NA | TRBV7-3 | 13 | CASSLISQETQYF
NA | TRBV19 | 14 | CASSKTGVGYEQYF
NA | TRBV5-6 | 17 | CASSLIDLLAGQETQYF
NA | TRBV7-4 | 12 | CASSLTRNTIYF
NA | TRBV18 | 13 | CASSPGVNYGYTF
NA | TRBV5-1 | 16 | CASSPTGGSYNSPLHF
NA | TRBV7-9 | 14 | CASSLGGTRNEQYF
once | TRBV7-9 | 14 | CASSLGDRGSSYTF
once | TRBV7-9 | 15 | CASTYLAGAQETQYF
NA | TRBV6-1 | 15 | CASSARQQGAKTQYF
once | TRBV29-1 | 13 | CSVDKGENYGYTF
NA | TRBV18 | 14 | CASSPQYLNTEAFF
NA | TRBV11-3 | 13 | CASSQQGANEQFF
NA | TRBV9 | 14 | CASSKGPLNTEAFF
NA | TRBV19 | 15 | CASTPLQGKNTEAFF
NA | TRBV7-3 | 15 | CASSLSPGTNSPLHF
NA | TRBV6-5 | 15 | CASRPQGAGVYGYTF
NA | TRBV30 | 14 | CAWSRGDVNYGYTF
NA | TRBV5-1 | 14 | CASSDRPTNEKLFF
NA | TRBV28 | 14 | CASSPGQSNQPQHF
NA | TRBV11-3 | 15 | CASSLFQGGQETQYF
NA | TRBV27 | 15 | CASSWDNRNTGELFF
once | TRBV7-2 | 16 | CASSLSGTGAQETQYF
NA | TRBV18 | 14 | CASSRDPILDTQYF
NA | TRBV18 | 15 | CASSPGSPGTDTQYF
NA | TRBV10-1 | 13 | CASSPGQNYGYTF
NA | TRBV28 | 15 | CASSTGQGSAGELFF
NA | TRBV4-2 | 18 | CASSQGDPAGGNTGELFF
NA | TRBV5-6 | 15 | CASSLVFKNTGELFF
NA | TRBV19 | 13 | CASRDRLLEKLFF
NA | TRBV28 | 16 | CASSVDSSFSGNTIYF
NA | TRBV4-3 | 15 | CASSQERGPNQPQHF
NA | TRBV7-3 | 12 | CASSFLQGEQYF
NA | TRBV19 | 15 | CASSISAGGYTEAFF
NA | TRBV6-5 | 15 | CASRPPQGNTGELFF
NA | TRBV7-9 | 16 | CASSSPRRFMNTEAFF
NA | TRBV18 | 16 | CASSPQTSGDFGELFF
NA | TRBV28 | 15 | CASRPGTGFLTEAFF
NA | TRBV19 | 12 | CASSILGTEAFF
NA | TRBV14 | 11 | CASGGDYEQYF
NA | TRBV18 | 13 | CASSPGQSYEQYF
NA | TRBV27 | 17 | CASSFSRTVQANYGYTF
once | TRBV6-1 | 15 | CASSFRDRVTNEQFF
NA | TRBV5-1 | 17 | CASSLVSAGGPGDTQYF
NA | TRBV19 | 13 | CASSPTGPYGYTF
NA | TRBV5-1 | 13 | CASSLAGEDTQYF